This entry is about one T cell receptor beta chain. Antigen specificity is unknown. The data are from a study of cytomegalovirus exposure and HLA in healthy donors. General study points: A link between a missense DCLRE1C variant and TCR beta V- and J-gene trimming emerged from a later analysis. Highly shared sequence variants in one cluster were likely a sequencing artifact. In vitro checks showed that a few CMV-associated chains really do target CMV antigens.

This CDR3 comprises 16 residues. The junction had 6 bases not matched to a gene; V was cut back by 1 base and J by 1 base. CDR1 and CDR2 from the germline V gene are SGHTA and FQGNSA. The study ran its PCR with 60 Vbeta and 13 Jbeta primers. Profiled with immunoSEQ multiplex PCR; TCRdb holds only in-frame clones, not every one. The sample has 100,000 to 150,000 clones; roughly 80% are singletons. Material for sequencing was PBMCs. This clonotype was sampled from a middle-aged man in good health and CMV-seropositive. The rearrangement joins TRBV7-2 to TRBJ1-1, with 7 bases fitting TRBD1. The CDR3 sequence is CASSLVAGGTNTEAFF. The DNA for the CDR3 is TGTGCCAGCAGCTTAGTGGCAGGGGGGACGAACACTGAAGCTTTCTTT.